The clone carrying this T cell receptor (beta chain) was counted between two and nine times. What it recognizes is unknown. The record originates from a study of T cells in Graves' hyperthyroidism and ophthalmopathy. Amplification yielded TCR beta CDR3 regions, with RNA transcripts as the source. The HTBI primer set was used in a first-round RT-PCR of the TCR CDR3. In TCRdb, the multiplex PCR reads were re-called with MiXCR into one record per CDR3 protein. This sample carries more than 500,000 distinct CDR3 sequences, just over 45% of them seen once, and the ten largest clones take over 15%. Overall study results and limits: By a 13 V-J model, ophthalmopathy was set apart from stable hyperthyroidism. Most clonotypes that expanded in the thyroid above 0.001 also showed up in blood.

Patients were excluded for uncontrolled infection, other autoimmune disease, pregnancy or lactation. Each diagnosis was grounded in clinical symptoms, serum thyroxine and TRAb, thyroid ultrasound, and orbital computed tomography. The CDR3 covers 11 residues. V was shortened by 7 bases and J by 8 bases, with 11 bases between the two germline ends. CDR1 and CDR2 (germline): SGDLS, YYNGEE. The V call is TRBV9, the J call TRBJ2-3; D gene unclear. Sequencing input: peripheral blood or thyroid tissue (not recorded which). The TCR comes from an adult woman with Graves' disease, either hyperthyroidism or ophthalmopathy (not recorded which). CDR3 nucleotide sequence: TGTGCCAGCGCATCCTACCTTACGCAGTATTTT. Amino acid sequence: CASASYLTQYF.